This entry features one TCR beta chain sequence. Its antigen is still unknown. In the PCR, 60 Vbeta and 13 Jbeta primers were used. Libraries were prepared by immunoSEQ multiplex PCR; TCRdb keeps only in-frame clonotypes and omits some of them. The data show about 110,000 clones, with roughly 68% seen just once and roughly 0.9% held by the top ten. The entry originates in a study of cytomegalovirus exposure and HLA in healthy donors. Findings and caveats of the study: The classifier was said to identify cytomegalovirus status with high specificity and sensitivity.

Looked up from germline, CDR1 is MNHNS and CDR2 is SASEGT. Trimming stripped 8 bases from V and 3 bases from J, with 13 bases between. The CDR3 contains 13 residues. V and J are TRBV6-1 and TRBJ1-1; D remains unclear. The sample comprised PBMCs. This clonotype was sampled from a woman in her twenties or thirties in good health and CMV-seronegative. The CDR3 DNA reads TGTGCCAGCGGTGGGTTTCACTACACTGAAGCTTTCTTT. This translates into CASGGFHYTEAFF.